Presented here are 4 T cell receptor beta chains from one specimen sequenced in a study of shared clonotypes between healthy human individuals. TCRdb's table, derived via immunoSEQ multiplex PCR, lists solely in-frame clones and lacks some. The sample lists 640,000 or so clones; less than 80% were seen once. Sequencing was performed on memory CD4+ T cells sorted from blood. Subset here: CD45RA-negative fraction. These receptors were taken from a woman in her thirties in good health.

This clone was observed a few times. The rearrangement links TRBV28 to TRBJ1-5, with 9 nucleotides matching TRBD1. The CDR3 contains 14 residues. CDR1 MDHEN and CDR2 SYDVKM come from the germline V gene. Trimming at V came to 10 bases and at J to 5 bases, leaving 9 bases not matched to a gene. CDR3 nucleotides: TGTGCCACCGGAAGACAGGGGGGCGATCAGCCCCAGCATTTT. Protein product: CATGRQGGDQPQHF.

This rearrangement joins TRBV18 to TRBJ2-7; tentative D call: TRBD1 (8 bases). The CDR3 covers 15 residues. Germline CDR1 KGHSH, CDR2 LQKENI. Trimming removed 6 bases at V and 3 bases at J, with 18 bases between. The CDR3 here is CASSQGGTGHYEQYF. Here the CDR3 DNA reads TGTGCCAGCTCTCAGGGGGGGACAGGTCACTACGAGCAGTACTTC.

J is TRBJ2-1 and V is TRBV29-1; 8 nucleotides line up with TRBD2. Germline CDR1 is SQVTM and CDR2 is ANQGSEA. This CDR3 has 15 residues. Losses at the gene ends were 6 bases for V and 4 bases for J; bases not matched to a gene: 11. Here the CDR3 reads CSVMVLAENYNEQFF. In nucleotides, the CDR3 is TGCAGCGTGATGGTACTAGCGGAGAATTACAATGAGCAGTTCTTC.

The rearrangement links TRBV28 to TRBJ1-1; D is uncertain. This CDR3 region has 14 residues. Germline-derived CDR1 and CDR2 are MDHEN and SYDVKM. V was pared by 2 bases and J by 0 bases, with 7 bases between. CDR3 loop: CASSLIQMNTEAFF. The CDR3 region has the DNA TGTGCCAGCAGTTTAATCCAAATGAACACTGAAGCTTTCTTT.